This TCR beta chain was obtained from a study of blood T cell repertoires in COVID-19. The wider study: Acute and convalescent COVID-19 specimens originated in the United States, Italy and Spain.

In the original processing: Reference gene primers were amplified, and this amplification served to estimate nucleated cell counts. The repertoire was sequenced with immunoSEQ multiplex PCR; TCRdb's copy has only in-frame clones and lacks some. That table furnishes V, J and clone size, whereas the DNA furnished D and trimming. The data hold 180,000 or so clones, with around 86% observed a single time. CDR1 and CDR2 (germline): LNHDA, SQIVND (reference sequence). This CDR3 has 14 residues. V was shortened by 1 base and J by 2 bases, with 6 bases between the two germline ends. Allocation to cohorts depended on clinical history reported by the participants. Cohort 3 recovery required two negative PCRs, clearance, or symptom resolution.

This receptor was obtained from a woman in her twenties or thirties who had recovered from COVID-19. The specimen sequenced was PBMCs or T cells enriched from blood (not recorded which). V is TRBV19 and J is TRBJ2-1; D not resolved. The CDR3 loop reads CASSIGHPYNEQFF. CDR3 coding DNA: TGTGCCAGTAGTATAGGACACCCCTACAATGAGCAGTTCTTC. Variable domain in full (rest from reference TRBV19 and TRBJ2-1): DGGITQSPKYLFRKEGQNVTLSCEQNLNHDAMYWYRQDPGQGLRLIYYSQIVNDFQKGDIAEGYSVSREKKESFPLTVTSAQKNPTAFYLCASSIGHPYNEQFFGPGTRLTVL.